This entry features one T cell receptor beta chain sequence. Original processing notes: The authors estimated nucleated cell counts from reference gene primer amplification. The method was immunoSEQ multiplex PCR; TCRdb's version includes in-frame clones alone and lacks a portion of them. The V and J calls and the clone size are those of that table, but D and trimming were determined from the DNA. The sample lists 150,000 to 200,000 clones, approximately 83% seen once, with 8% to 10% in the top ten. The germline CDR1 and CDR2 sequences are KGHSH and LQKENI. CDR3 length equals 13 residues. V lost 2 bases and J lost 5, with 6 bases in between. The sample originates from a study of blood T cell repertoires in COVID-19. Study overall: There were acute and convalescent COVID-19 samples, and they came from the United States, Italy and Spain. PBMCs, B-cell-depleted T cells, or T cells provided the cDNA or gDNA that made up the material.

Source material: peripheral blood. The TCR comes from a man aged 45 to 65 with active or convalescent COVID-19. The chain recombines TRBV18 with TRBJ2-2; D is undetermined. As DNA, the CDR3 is TGTGCCAGCTCACCAATGGCAACCGGGGAGCTGTTTTTT. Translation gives CASSPMATGELFF.